This T cell receptor beta chain originates from a study of T cell responses to AZD1222 COVID-19 vaccine. Per germline, CDR1 KGHSH and CDR2 LQKENI. The CDR3 extends over 16 amino acids. With 0 bases removed from V and 1 base from J, the gap between germline ends came to 9 bases. TCRdb's copy holds only in-frame clones and misses some; the assay was immunoSEQ multiplex PCR. The table records roughly 110,000 clones, 88% of them present only once. The genes are TRBV18 and TRBJ2-2; D perhaps matches TRBD1 (6 bases). This clonotype was obtained from an adult who received the AZD1222 COVID-19 vaccine. The specimen comprised peripheral blood, sampled 28 days after the second AZD1222 dose. The CDR3 DNA sequence: TGTGCCAGCTCACCACCGGGCAGGGGGAACACCGGGGAGCTGTTTTTT. Amino acid sequence: CASSPPGRGNTGELFF.